Listed below are T cell receptor beta chains from one sample, sequenced in a study of cytotoxic CD8 clonotypes in ibrutinib-treated CLL. The table came from immunoSEQ multiplex PCR; TCRdb's copy has only in-frame clones and leaves some out. There are some 300,000 clones in the sample; roughly 79% occur only once, and roughly 7% lies in the top ten. Sequenced material: PBMCs, taken before ibrutinib treatment. Every receptor here comes from a human donor with chronic lymphocytic leukemia. CDR3s include the opening cysteine and the closing phenylalanine or tryptophan. D genes are given only for firm matches.

CDR3aa	d_gene	v_gene	j_gene
CASSLGGRAEAFF	.	TRBV7-8	TRBJ1-1
CASSFPGGGANVLTF	.	TRBV28	TRBJ2-6
CASSLSTVNTEAFF	.	TRBV7-8	TRBJ1-1
CASSSPDKSTGELFF	.	TRBV28	TRBJ2-2
CASSERGSGANVLTF	.	TRBV9	TRBJ2-6
CASSLDGGQGWNTGELFF	.	TRBV11-2	TRBJ2-2
CASSEYRGLNGYTF	TRBD1	TRBV11-1	TRBJ1-2
CAWSAIFYRFQPQHF	.	TRBV30	TRBJ1-5
CASSIYRAREQYF	.	TRBV27	TRBJ2-7
CASSHPYRYEQYF	.	TRBV28	TRBJ2-7
CASSLRRRDTEAFF	.	TRBV28	TRBJ1-1
CSARAKNIQYF	.	TRBV20-1	TRBJ2-4
CASSLTGHSGNTIYF	.	TRBV5-1	TRBJ1-3
CASSQESSYEQYF	.	TRBV4-2	TRBJ2-7
CAWAGTGNEKLFF	TRBD1	TRBV30	TRBJ1-4